Presented here are 14 T cell receptor beta chains from one specimen sequenced in a study of blood T cell repertoires in COVID-19. Repertoires were generated with immunoSEQ multiplex PCR, while TCRdb's copy carries only in-frame clones and drops some. The profile shows about 290,000 clones, approximately 86% of them singletons. Sequenced input: peripheral blood. Source of these receptors: a woman between 45 and 60 years old with active or convalescent COVID-19.

The genes are TRBV6-7 and TRBJ2-1; TRBD2 matches 13 bases. TRBV6-7 has ORF status, its function being uncertain. CDR3 length: 17 residues. The V segment lost 7 bases and the J segment 10 bases; nucleotides outside the gene matches: 16. The CDR3 DNA follows: TGTGCCAGCACTTTACGAAGAACTAGCGGGAGGGCGGGCGAGCAGTTCTTC. It codes for CASTLRRTSGRAGEQFF.

CDR3 in amino acids: CASSPPRVNTIYF. The CDR3 nucleotides are TGTGCCAGCAGCCCCCCTCGCGTAAACACCATATATTTT. The chain links TRBV7-2 to TRBJ1-3; D call uncertain. The germline V and J ends were trimmed by 5 bases and 6 bases, with 11 bases remaining between them. There are 13 residues in the CDR3. CDR1 and CDR2 (germline): SGHTA, FQGNSA.

The chain joins TRBV6-5 to TRBJ1-6, with D uncertain. The germline CDR1 and CDR2 sequences are MNHEY and SVGAGI. The CDR3 is 13 residues long. V lost 6 bases and J 7 bases, leaving 10 bases between the germline ends. The CDR3: CASRVLSNSPLHF. The CDR3 DNA reads TGTGCCAGCAGAGTGCTAAGCAATTCACCCCTCCACTTT.

The gene calls are TRBV7-2 and TRBJ1-5; TRBD1 agrees at 8 bases. Germline V gives CDR1 SGHTA, CDR2 FQGNSA. This CDR3 is built from 16 residues. Germline trimming cut 1 base from V and 11 bases from J; bases unmatched to any gene: 13. CDR3: CASSLEGPGTGRSQHF. CDR3 DNA sequence: TGTGCCAGCAGCTTAGAGGGGCCCGGGACAGGTAGGTCCCAGCATTTT.

This clone occurred a few times. V gene TRBV9 combines with J gene TRBJ2-7, with D possibly being TRBD2 (6 bases). The CDR3 covers 14 residues. Germline-derived CDR1 and CDR2 are SGDLS and YYNGEE. Deletions cut 4 bases from V and 4 bases from J, with 15 bases between. The CDR3 coding sequence is TGTGCCAGCAGCCCGCCGACTAGGCCGTACGAGCAGTACTTC. Amino acid sequence: CASSPPTRPYEQYF.

The chain uses TRBV4-1 and TRBJ2-3; TRBD2 matches at 10 bases. Per the germline V gene, CDR1 is MGHRA and CDR2 is YSYEKL. CDR3 size: 18 residues. V lost 3 bases to trimming and J lost 0 bases; unmatched junction nucleotides: 9. CDR3 DNA: TGCGCCAGCAGCCACAGACTAGCGGGCGGAGCTAGCACAGATACGCAGTATTTT. It translates to CASSHRLAGGASTDTQYF.

The chain joins TRBV10-3 to TRBJ2-7; the match to TRBD1 covers 9 bases. With 6 bases clipped from V and 5 bases from J, the junction kept 5 bases outside the gene matches. CDR1 is ENHRY, CDR2 SYGVKD, per germline. The CDR3 consists of 13 residues. CDR3 amino acids: CAIRDRGKNEQYF. The CDR3 coding sequence is TGTGCCATCAGAGACAGGGGGAAGAACGAGCAGTACTTC.

The chain uses TRBV6-4 and TRBJ1-6; TRBD1 might be the D (6 bases). CDR1 is MRHNA and CDR2 is SNTAGT in the germline V gene. V dropped 5 bases and J dropped 9 bases, with 11 bases sitting between them. There are 13 residues in the CDR3. CDR3 sequence (DNA): TGTGCCAGCAGTACAGGGTTTCGTTCACCCCTCCACTTT. Its translation is CASSTGFRSPLHF.

The V call is TRBV18, the J call TRBJ1-4; TRBD1 might be the D (6 bases). This CDR3 has 15 residues. Germline-derived CDR1 and CDR2 are KGHSH and LQKENI. Trimming took 3 bases from V and 8 from J, leaving 16 bases between them. As DNA, the CDR3 is TGTGCCAGCTCACCTCGAGGTGGGGGCAAGGAAAAACTGTTTTTT. Its translation: CASSPRGGGKEKLFF.

The chain is built from TRBV7-2 and TRBJ2-1; 8 bases are shared with TRBD2. Germline assignment: CDR1 SGHTA and CDR2 FQGNSA. With V trimmed by 4 bases and J by 4 bases, 15 bases remained unmatched. The CDR3 length is 18 residues. CDR3 in amino acids: CASSSLQSLAALYNEQFF. CDR3 nucleotides: TGTGCCAGCAGCTCCCTACAATCACTAGCGGCCCTGTACAATGAGCAGTTCTTC.

The chain couples TRBV19 to TRBJ2-2, with D perhaps TRBD1 (6 bases). Trimming stripped 5 bases from V and 2 bases from J, with 18 bases between. The germline CDR1 and CDR2 sequences are LNHDA and SQIVND (reference sequence). The CDR3 consists of 17 residues. CDR3 amino acids: CASSLHGTPKNTGELFF. The DNA for the CDR3 is TGTGCCAGTAGTTTGCATGGGACACCGAAAAACACCGGGGAGCTGTTTTTT. Full variable domain (rest looked up from reference TRBV19 and TRBJ2-2): DGGITQSPKYLFRKEGQNVTLSCEQNLNHDAMYWYRQDPGQGLRLIYYSQIVNDFQKGDIAEGYSVSREKKESFPLTVTSAQKNPTAFYLCASSLHGTPKNTGELFFGEGSRLTVL.

The CDR3 is CASAPQGSINYGYTF. The CDR3 DNA sequence: TGTGCCAGCGCCCCCCAGGGGTCGATTAACTATGGCTACACCTTC. The rearrangement uses TRBV9 and TRBJ1-2; the D gene is possibly TRBD1 (6 bases). V was shortened by 7 bases and J by 1 base, with 17 bases between the two germline ends. CDR1 and CDR2 from the germline V gene are SGDLS and YYNGEE. The CDR3 is made up of 15 amino acids.

V usage is TRBV7-8 and J usage is TRBJ2-3; possibly TRBD2 for D (6 bases). V lost 2 bases, J lost 1 base, and 10 bases lay in between. In germline, CDR1 is SGHVS, CDR2 FQNEAQ. This CDR3 has 15 residues. The CDR3 region has the DNA TGTGCCAGCAGCTTAAGGCGGGAACGCACAGATACGCAGTATTTT. As protein: CASSLRRERTDTQYF.

This clone was recorded once. The V gene is TRBV6-5, the J gene TRBJ1-2; 7 bases match TRBD1. The CDR3 length is 13 residues. Per germline, CDR1 MNHEY and CDR2 SVGAGI. Losses at the gene ends were 5 bases for V and 6 bases for J; bases not matched to a gene: 6. CDR3: CASSHRGTDGYTF. DNA of the CDR3: TGTGCCAGCAGTCACAGGGGAACGGATGGCTACACCTTC.